This T cell receptor (beta chain) was captured in a study of CXCR3-negative and CXCR3-positive naive CD8 T cells. Study results and caveats: Whereas both naive subsets had comparably high diversity, memory CD8+ cells had much lower diversity. CXCR3-positive naive cells carried more hydrophobic TRB CDR3s than CXCR3-negative naive cells did. Naive subsets had comparable surface CD5; TCR strength was inferred from TRB CDR3 properties.

5' RACE that incorporated UMI labels was used to prepare the TRB cDNA libraries. TCRdb re-called the 5' RACE reads and gives one entry per CDR3 protein, without DNA. This sample's table reports about 150,000 distinct CDR3 sequences. This CDR3 is 13 amino acids long. Germline V lookup: CDR1 SGHKS, CDR2 YYEKEE (reference sequence). As for this clonotype: Antigen specificity is unknown.

CD45RO-CCR7+CD27+CD95- was the phenotype of naive CD8+ T cells. The receptor was isolated from a human donor in good health. Some clones in this sample may be carry-over from other donors' samples. Input material: naive CXCR3+ CD8+ T cells from blood. Sample subset: CD45RO-CCR7+CD27+CD95- naive CD8+ T cells expressing CXCR3 (TNR3+). This rearrangement joins TRBV5-5 to TRBJ2-7; the D gene TCRdb calls, TRBD1, cannot be checked with no DNA. CDR3 in amino acids: CASSYGQGYEQYF.